Each of the 21 T cell receptor beta chains below was sequenced from the same sample in a study of blood T cells in healthy people across ages. Using a J-beta primer mix together with a sample-barcoded 5' primer, a second PCR was run for about 6 to 11 cycles. TCRdb analysed the 5' RACE reads with MiXCR anew, one entry per CDR3 protein. The data hold hundreds of thousands of distinct CDR3 sequences, with around 68% observed a single time. Sample: blood. The receptor set was obtained from a young man in good health.

The V and J genes are TRBV2 and TRBJ1-1; the D gene is possibly TRBD1 (5 bases). This CDR3 has 20 amino acids. Germline assignment: CDR1 SNHLY and CDR2 FYNNEI. Trimming took off 6 bases at V and 0 bases at J, with 29 bases between the two ends. CDR3 sequence reads: CASRNPWGSGLGVMNTEAFF. CDR3 nucleotides: TGTGCCAGCAGAAACCCTTGGGGTTCCGGGCTAGGGGTAATGAACACTGAAGCTTTCTTT.

Details on this clonotype: This may arise from a read error, as a much more abundant clone is one base away. V is TRBV28 and J is TRBJ2-5, with 8 nucleotides matching TRBD1. TRBJ2-7 explains the end of the DNA better; the J call may be wrong. This CDR3 spans 14 amino acids. CDR1 is MDHEN, CDR2 SYDVKM, per germline. This chain's CDR3 is CAGTSLTGVHEQYF. DNA for the CDR3: TGTGCCGGCACCTCTTTGACAGGGGTCCACGAGCAGTACTTC.

This clonotype was detected only a few times. The chain recombines TRBV9 with TRBJ2-1; D not resolved. V was pared by 4 bases and J by 12 bases, with 17 bases between. The CDR3 is 13 amino acids. Germline loops: CDR1 SGDLS, CDR2 YYNGEE. The CDR3 is CASSSEGSGPQFF. As DNA, the CDR3 is TGTGCCAGCAGCTCAGAAGGGTCTGGTCCGCAGTTCTTC.

This chain joins TRBV18 and TRBJ2-3; 7 positions agree with TRBD1. Germline CDR1 reads KGHSH; CDR2 reads LQKENI. V lost 4 bases and J lost 0; bases outside the gene matches: 7. CDR3 length: 16 amino acids. The chain's CDR3 is CASSHPGTDSTDTQYF. CDR3 nucleotides: TGTGCCAGCTCACACCCCGGGACAGATAGCACAGATACGCAGTATTTT. Full variable domain (missing parts from reference TRBV18 and TRBJ2-3): NAGVMQNPRHLVRRRGQEARLRCSPMKGHSHVYWYRQLPEEGLKFMVYLQKENIIDESGMPKERFSAEFPKEGPSILRIQQVVRGDSAAYFCASSHPGTDSTDTQYFGPGTRLTVL.

A few counts support this clonotype. This chain joins TRBV28 and TRBJ2-7, with D maybe TRBD1 (6 bases). V was trimmed by 1 base and J by 2 bases, leaving 9 bases between them. Germline V CDR1 and CDR2: MDHEN, SYDVKM. CDR3 size: 14 residues. CDR3 in amino acids: CASSLLGATYEQYF. CDR3 DNA sequence: TGTGCCAGCAGTTTATTGGGGGCAACCTACGAGCAGTACTTC.

This chain connects TRBV6-1 to TRBJ1-2; TRBD1 might be the D (6 bases). Germline V gene sequence: CDR1 MNHNS, CDR2 SASEGT. The CDR3 contains 14 residues. The ends were cut back, 5 bases at V and 2 bases at J, with 12 bases in the middle. CDR3 sequence (DNA): TGTGCCAGCAGTTTGGGACACGGAAACTATGGCTACACCTTC. This translates into CASSLGHGNYGYTF.

This chain uses TRBV24-1 with TRBJ2-3, with D unclear. Trimming left V 6 bases short and J 6 bases short, with 12 bases between. This CDR3 contains 13 residues. Germline lookup yields CDR1 KGHDR and CDR2 SFDVKD. CDR3 in DNA: TGTGCCACCAGTATCGACCAAGTTGATACGCAGTATTTT. Its translation is CATSIDQVDTQYF.

About this clonotype itself: This may be a read error: a much more frequent sequence differs by one nucleotide. CDR3 amino acids: CASSVATGRNIQYF. The CDR3 DNA sequence: TGCGCCAGCAGCGTGGCGACCGGGCGAAACATTCAGTACTTC. V usage is TRBV5-1 and J usage is TRBJ2-4; D gene unclear. The V gene lost 4 bases and the J gene lost 6 bases, with 14 bases spanning the gap. The germline V gene has CDR1 SGHRS and CDR2 YFSETQ. There are 14 residues in the CDR3.

This rearrangement joins TRBV27 to TRBJ1-5; D is undetermined. Trimming took off 5 bases at V and 2 bases at J, with 10 bases between the two ends. In germline, CDR1 is MNHEY, CDR2 SMNVEV (reference sequence). The CDR3 is made up of 14 amino acids. For the CDR3, the DNA is TGTGCCAGCAGTAACTACTTGGGCAATCAGCCCCAGCATTTT. Translation: CASSNYLGNQPQHF.

The chain employs TRBV29-1 and TRBJ2-1; D unresolved. The J call may be wrong; the DNA end is better matched by TRBJ2-7. The CDR3 consists of 11 residues. In germline, CDR1 is SQVTM, CDR2 ANQGSEA. CDR3 DNA: TGCAGCGTCGTAAACAAGTACGAGCAGTACTTC. It specifies CSVVNKYEQYF.

The V call is TRBV7-2, the J call TRBJ1-2; the D gene is possibly TRBD1 (6 bases). The germline V and J ends were trimmed by 0 bases and 5 bases, with 10 bases remaining between them. Germline CDR1 is SGHTA and CDR2 is FQGNSA. This CDR3 comprises 14 residues. The DNA of the CDR3 is TGTGCCAGCAGCTTAGCTAACCAGGGGTATGGCTACACCTTC. Protein product: CASSLANQGYGYTF.

The chain employs TRBV29-1 and TRBJ2-7; tentatively, D is TRBD1 (5 bases). V lost 4 bases and J lost 2, with 9 bases in between. This CDR3 spans 12 amino acids. Germline-derived CDR1 and CDR2 are SQVTM and ANQGSEA. CDR3 in amino acids: CSVVDRTYEQYF. The CDR3 bases are TGCAGCGTTGTAGACAGAACCTACGAGCAGTACTTC.

The chain combines TRBV12-3 or TRBV12-4 with TRBJ2-3; D may correspond to TRBD1 or TRBD2 (5 bases each). V was trimmed by 4 bases and J by 3 bases, leaving 14 bases between them. The CDR3 contains 15 residues. The chain's CDR3 is CASSSPGRITDTQYF. The CDR3 DNA is TGTGCCAGCAGTTCCCCGGGACGGATTACAGATACGCAGTATTTT.

This clonotype showed up just a few times. The CDR3 nucleotides are TGTGCCAGCAAGGGGACAGATACGCAGTATTTT. It translates to CASKGTDTQYF. V usage is TRBV6-5 and J usage is TRBJ2-3; perhaps TRBD1 as D (5 bases). This CDR3 has 11 residues. CDR1 and CDR2 from the germline V gene are MNHEY and SVGAGI. V was trimmed by 7 bases and J by 3 bases, leaving 5 bases between them.

In its sample, this clonotype was seen a few times. The J gene is TRBJ1-4, the V gene TRBV27; 12 bases are a match to TRBD1. Per the germline V gene, CDR1 is MNHEY and CDR2 is SMNVEV (reference sequence). After removal of 5 bases from V and 7 bases from J, the junction contained 5 bases not matched to a gene. CDR3 size: 15 residues. The CDR3 loop reads CASSPSGQGAEKLFF. The CDR3 DNA is TGTGCCAGCAGTCCCTCGGGACAGGGGGCTGAAAAACTGTTTTTT.

This chain links TRBV9 with TRBJ2-4, with D uncertain. The DNA end is a closer match to TRBJ2-7, so the J assignment may be wrong. CDR1 is SGDLS, CDR2 YYNGEE, per germline. This CDR3 is built from 12 residues. The CDR3 region has the DNA TGTGCCAGCAGCGTCGTTAACGGCGAGCAGTACTTC. Protein sequence: CASSVVNGEQYF.

The chain links TRBV6-5 to TRBJ2-3; maybe TRBD2 (5 bases). Germline V CDR1 and CDR2: MNHEY, SVGAGI. The V end lost 6 bases, the J end lost 2 bases, and 12 bases lay between the germline ends. The CDR3 is made up of 14 amino acids. This CDR3 reads CASSLRAITDTQYF. The CDR3 DNA follows: TGTGCCAGCAGCTTGAGGGCCATCACAGATACGCAGTATTTT.

The chain employs TRBV7-9 and TRBJ2-3; 7 bases match TRBD2. CDR1 SEHNR and CDR2 FQNEAQ come from the germline V gene (reference sequence). The junction had 3 bases not matched to a gene; V was cut back by 5 bases and J by 1 base. There are 14 residues in the CDR3. CDR3 nucleotides: TGTGCCAGCAGCCCCCGGGGGGGCACAGATACGCAGTATTTT. This gives the protein CASSPRGGTDTQYF.

This clonotype was counted between two and nine times. V and J are TRBV20-1 and TRBJ2-2; the D gene is possibly TRBD1 (7 bases). The CDR3 sequence is 15 residues long. The germline CDR1 and CDR2 sequences are DFQATT and SNEGSKA (reference sequence). The V end lost 5 bases, the J end lost 4 bases, and 17 bases lay between the germline ends. CDR3 coding DNA: TGCAGTGCTTTCCGACAGGGAGGAATCACCGGGGAGCTGTTTTTT. Encoded protein: CSAFRQGGITGELFF.

This sequence joins TRBV18 and TRBJ2-4; 8 bases fit TRBD1. After removal of 2 bases from V and 0 bases from J, the junction contained 18 bases not matched to a gene. The CDR3 covers 21 residues. Germline V gives CDR1 KGHSH, CDR2 LQKENI. The CDR3, as DNA: TGTGCCAGCTCACCAGTGAGACTGGACAGGGCCCTACTATTAGCCAAAAACATTCAGTACTTC. It is translated as CASSPVRLDRALLLAKNIQYF.

This clonotype showed up just a few times. The junction departs from germline at one end; a sequencing error may be responsible. The chain couples TRBV28 to TRBJ2-1, with 8 bases that match TRBD2. There are 15 residues in the CDR3. CDR1 is MDHEN, CDR2 SYDVKM, per germline. In DNA form, the CDR3 reads TGTGCCAGCAGGACAGCGGGGGAGTCGTACAGTGAGCAGTTCTTC. Protein sequence: CASRTAGESYSEQFF.